A single sample is the source of the 13 T cell receptor beta chains below, sequenced in a study of cytomegalovirus exposure and HLA in healthy donors. Both 60 Vbeta primers and 13 Jbeta primers went into the PCR. Clones were read by immunoSEQ multiplex PCR, and TCRdb kept only the in-frame ones, dropping some. The sample lists 150,000 to 200,000 clones; about 74% were seen once. The sequenced sample was PBMCs. These receptors were obtained from a male donor in good health and CMV-seronegative.

The chain couples TRBV7-2 to TRBJ1-4; D is perhaps TRBD1 (6 bases). This CDR3 comprises 14 residues. CDR1 and CDR2 (germline): SGHTA, FQGNSA. V shed 0 bases and J shed 8 bases, with 10 bases lying between them. For the CDR3, the DNA is TGTGCCAGCAGCTTAGCATGGACAGAAGAAAAACTGTTTTTT. Its translation is CASSLAWTEEKLFF. The full variable domain, its missing parts supplied by reference TRBV7-2 and TRBJ1-4, is GAGVSQSPSNKVTEKGKDVELRCDPISGHTALYWYRQSLGQGLEFLIYFQGNSAPDKSGLPSDRFSAERTGGSVSTLTIQRTQQEDSAVYLCASSLAWTEEKLFFGSGTQLSVL.

The chain links TRBV27 to TRBJ2-7; TRBD2 matches 7 bases. Unmatched junction bases numbered 7, after V lost 8 bases and J lost 0 bases. The CDR3 is 14 amino acids. The germline V gene encodes CDR1 MNHEY and CDR2 SMNVEV (reference sequence). CDR3 region: CASARGGSSYEQYF. As DNA, the CDR3 is TGTGCCAGCGCGAGGGGAGGGTCCTCCTACGAGCAGTACTTC.

The chain carries TRBV30 and TRBJ2-1; 10 bases map to TRBD2. This CDR3 region has 14 residues. CDR1 and CDR2 from the germline V gene are GTSNPN and SVGIG (reference sequence). The CDR3, as DNA: TGTGCACTGGACCCTAGCGGGGGCTACAATGAGCAGTTCTTC. It yields the protein CALDPSGGYNEQFF.

Only a few counts were recorded for this clone. The gene calls are TRBV19 and TRBJ2-3; 11 nucleotides match TRBD2. V trimming: 6 bases; J trimming: 6 bases; junction bases outside the gene matches: 2. The germline V gene encodes CDR1 LNHDA and CDR2 SQIVND (reference sequence). The CDR3 is 13 residues long. The CDR3 DNA sequence: TGTGCCAGTAGGACTAGCGGGACCGATACGCAGTATTTT. As protein: CASRTSGTDTQYF.

This clone was detected only once. The chain joins TRBV4-1 to TRBJ1-1; D uncertain. CDR3 length: 16 residues. The ends were cut back, 5 bases at V and 5 bases at J, with 21 bases in the middle. The germline CDR1 and CDR2 sequences are MGHRA and YSYEKL. The CDR3 coding sequence is TGCGCCAGCAGCTCTACGAGCGGGCCCCCCGCGACTGAAGCTTTCTTT. Translation gives CASSSTSGPPATEAFF.

The V gene is TRBV7-9, the J gene TRBJ2-7; 9 bases agree with TRBD2. Unmatched junction bases numbered 8, after V lost 5 bases and J lost 3 bases. The CDR3 length is 15 residues. The germline V gene encodes CDR1 SEHNR and CDR2 FQNEAQ (reference sequence). CDR3 loop: CASSLQGGGGYEQYF. As DNA, the CDR3 is TGTGCCAGCAGCCTCCAGGGCGGGGGGGGCTACGAGCAGTACTTC.

Comment on this clone: Different DNA sequences within this sample yield the same CDR3. The rearrangement links TRBV4-3 to TRBJ2-2; 9 nucleotides align to TRBD2. With V trimmed by 0 bases and J by 4 bases, 0 bases remained unmatched. The CDR3 loop spans 15 amino acids. The germline CDR1 and CDR2 sequences are LGHNA and YSLEER. The CDR3 coding sequence is TGCGCCAGCAGCCAAGAAGCGGGAGGCACCGGGGAGCTGTTTTTT. Amino acids: CASSQEAGGTGELFF.

The V call is TRBV19, the J call TRBJ2-2, with TRBD1 identical over 7 bases. The trim removed 7 bases at V and 0 bases at J, leaving 5 bases unmatched. There are 15 residues in the CDR3. CDR1 is LNHDA and CDR2 is SQIVND in the germline V gene (reference sequence). CDR3 region: CASTMGQTNTGELFF. CDR3 bases: TGTGCCAGTACAATGGGACAGACGAACACCGGGGAGCTGTTTTTT.

The V call is TRBV2, the J call TRBJ1-2, with D possibly being TRBD1 (6 bases). The CDR3 runs 13 residues. Between the trimmed V and J ends, which lost 4 bases and 4 bases, there was a span of 10 bases. Germline V gene sequence: CDR1 SNHLY, CDR2 FYNNEI. This CDR3 reads CASSVTGTYGYTF. CDR3 nucleotides: TGTGCCAGCAGTGTCACAGGGACCTATGGCTACACCTTC.

The V and J genes are TRBV29-1 and TRBJ2-3; D may be TRBD2 (6 bases). Germline loops: CDR1 SQVTM, CDR2 ANQGSEA. V shed 5 bases and J shed 3 bases, with 9 bases lying between them. CDR3 length: 12 amino acids. This CDR3 reads CSVIAATDTQYF. In DNA form, the CDR3 reads TGCAGCGTTATAGCGGCGACAGATACGCAGTATTTT.

The V gene is TRBV27, the J gene TRBJ2-7; TRBD2 might be the D (7 bases). V lost 4 bases to trimming and J lost 2 bases, with 12 bases between them. This CDR3 has 14 amino acids. Germline loops: CDR1 MNHEY, CDR2 SMNVEV (reference sequence). The CDR3 region is CASSYRGAPYEQYF. The CDR3 DNA reads as TGTGCCAGCAGTTATCGGGGGGCCCCCTACGAGCAGTACTTC.

The chain is built from TRBV5-4 and TRBJ1-2; 8 nucleotides agree with TRBD1. With V trimmed by 0 bases and J by 2 bases, 12 bases remained unmatched. CDR1 is SGHNT, CDR2 YYREEE, per germline (reference sequence). This CDR3 spans 18 amino acids. CDR3 sequence: CASSLGYGKRQGNYGYTF. In DNA, the CDR3 is TGTGCCAGCAGCTTGGGGTACGGGAAACGACAGGGGAACTATGGCTACACCTTC.

This chain joins TRBV28 and TRBJ2-2, with TRBD1 matching over 8 bases. J was trimmed by 7 bases and V by 3 bases; bases with no gene match: 7. CDR1 is MDHEN and CDR2 is SYDVKM in the germline V gene. CDR3 length: 15 residues. DNA of the CDR3: TGTGCCAGCAGTTTCCGGCAGGGGGCCGTCGGGGAGCTGTTTTTT. It is translated as CASSFRQGAVGELFF.